Sequencing of this TCR beta chain was carried out in a study of CD8+ T cells in alopecia areata. The CDR3 totals 14 residues. The V end was cut by 5 bases, the J end by 0 bases, with 9 bases between. CDR1 SGHTA and CDR2 FQGNSA come from the germline V gene. Treatment in this sample: oral pan-JAK inhibitor, 5-10 mg twice daily. This clone was counted a few times. Extraction and reverse transcription of RNA yielded cDNA as the sequencing template. Data came from immunoSEQ multiplex PCR; TCRdb stores just in-frame clones and leaves some out. The sample contains about 220,000 clones, less than 75% of which appear only once.

Sequencing used CD4+ T cells sorted from blood, obtained at week 4, from a patient treated with tofacitinib. The chain couples TRBV7-2 to TRBJ2-3; D gene ambiguous. This TCR was sampled from a human donor with alopecia areata. The CDR3 DNA reads TGTGCCAGCAGCCGGGTTAGTAGCACAGATACGCAGTATTTT. It yields the protein CASSRVSSTDTQYF. Full variable domain (missing parts from reference TRBV7-2 and TRBJ2-3): GAGVSQSPSNKVTEKGKDVELRCDPISGHTALYWYRQSLGQGLEFLIYFQGNSAPDKSGLPSDRFSAERTGGSVSTLTIQRTQQEDSAVYLCASSRVSSTDTQYFGPGTRLTVL.